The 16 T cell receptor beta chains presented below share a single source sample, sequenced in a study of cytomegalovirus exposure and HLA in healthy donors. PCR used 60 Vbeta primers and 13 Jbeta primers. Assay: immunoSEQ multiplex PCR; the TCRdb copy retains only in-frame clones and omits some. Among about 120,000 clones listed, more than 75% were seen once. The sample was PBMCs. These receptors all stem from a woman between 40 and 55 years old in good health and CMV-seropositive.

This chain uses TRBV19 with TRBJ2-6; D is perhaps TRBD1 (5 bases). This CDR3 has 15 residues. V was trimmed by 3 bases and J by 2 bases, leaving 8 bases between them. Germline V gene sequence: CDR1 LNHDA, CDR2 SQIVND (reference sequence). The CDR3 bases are TGTGCCAGTAGTATGCAACAGGCTGGGGCCAACGTCCTGACTTTC. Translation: CASSMQQAGANVLTF.

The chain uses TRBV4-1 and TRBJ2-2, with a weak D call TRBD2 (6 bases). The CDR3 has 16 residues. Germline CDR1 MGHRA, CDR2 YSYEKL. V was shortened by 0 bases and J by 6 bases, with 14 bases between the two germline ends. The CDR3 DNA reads TGCGCCAGCAGCCAAGATAGCTGGAGGGTGGCCGGGGAGCTGTTTTTT. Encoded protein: CASSQDSWRVAGELFF.

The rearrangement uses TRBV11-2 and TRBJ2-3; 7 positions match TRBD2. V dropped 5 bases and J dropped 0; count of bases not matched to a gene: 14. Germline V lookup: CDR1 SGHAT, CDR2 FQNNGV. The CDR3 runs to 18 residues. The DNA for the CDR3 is TGTGCCAGCAGCCCGTTCTTCGGGACTAAGACTAGCACAGATACGCAGTATTTT. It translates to CASSPFFGTKTSTDTQYF.

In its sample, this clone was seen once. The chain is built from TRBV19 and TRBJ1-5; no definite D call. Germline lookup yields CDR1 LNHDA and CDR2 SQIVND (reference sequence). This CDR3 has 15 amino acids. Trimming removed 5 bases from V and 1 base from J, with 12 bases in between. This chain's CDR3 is CASSSGRVSNQPQHF. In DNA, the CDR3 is TGTGCCAGTAGTTCGGGGAGGGTGAGCAATCAGCCCCAGCATTTT.

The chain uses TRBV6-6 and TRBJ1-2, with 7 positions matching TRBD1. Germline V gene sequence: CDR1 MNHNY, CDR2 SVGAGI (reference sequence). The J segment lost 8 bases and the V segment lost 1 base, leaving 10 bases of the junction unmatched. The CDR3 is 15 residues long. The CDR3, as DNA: TGTGCCAGCAGTTACTTCCCGACAGGGTCAGGAGGCTACACCTTC. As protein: CASSYFPTGSGGYTF.

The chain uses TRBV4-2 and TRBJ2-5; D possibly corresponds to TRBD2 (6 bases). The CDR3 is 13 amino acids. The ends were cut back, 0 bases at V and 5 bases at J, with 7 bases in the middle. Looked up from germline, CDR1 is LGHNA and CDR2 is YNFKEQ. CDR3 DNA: TGTGCCAGCAGCCAAGAGGGGAGGGAGACCCAGTACTTC. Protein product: CASSQEGRETQYF.

CDR3 bases: TGTGCCAGCACCGAGACAGGGACCCGGAACACCATATATTTT. Protein: CASTETGTRNTIYF. The J gene is TRBJ1-3, the V gene TRBV2; the match to TRBD1 covers 7 bases. The CDR3 loop spans 14 amino acids. CDR1 and CDR2 from the germline V gene are SNHLY and FYNNEI. J gave up 7 bases and V 7 bases, and 10 bases lay outside the gene matches.

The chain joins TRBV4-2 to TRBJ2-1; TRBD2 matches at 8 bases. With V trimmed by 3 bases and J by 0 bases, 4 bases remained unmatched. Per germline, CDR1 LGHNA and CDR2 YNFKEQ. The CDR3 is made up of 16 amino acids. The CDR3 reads CASSQAGTSSYNEQFF. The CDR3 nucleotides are TGTGCCAGCAGCCAGGCCGGGACTAGCTCCTACAATGAGCAGTTCTTC.

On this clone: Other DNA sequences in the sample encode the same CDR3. The chain's CDR3 is CASSPQGLGGYTF. CDR3 DNA sequence: TGTGCCAGCAGCCCGCAGGGCCTGGGGGGCTACACCTTC. The chain combines TRBV7-8 with TRBJ1-2, with D tentatively TRBD1 (5 bases). The V gene lost 5 bases and the J gene lost 8 bases, with 15 bases spanning the gap. CDR1 SGHVS and CDR2 FQNEAQ come from the germline V gene. The CDR3 is made up of 13 amino acids.

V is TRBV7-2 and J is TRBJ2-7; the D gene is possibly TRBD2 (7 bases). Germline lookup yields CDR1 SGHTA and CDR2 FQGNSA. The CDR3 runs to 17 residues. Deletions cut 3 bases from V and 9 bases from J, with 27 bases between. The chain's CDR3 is CASSFLRFGGPDSGQYF. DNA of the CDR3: TGTGCCAGCAGCTTTCTAAGGTTCGGGGGGCCTGACTCGGGGCAGTACTTC.

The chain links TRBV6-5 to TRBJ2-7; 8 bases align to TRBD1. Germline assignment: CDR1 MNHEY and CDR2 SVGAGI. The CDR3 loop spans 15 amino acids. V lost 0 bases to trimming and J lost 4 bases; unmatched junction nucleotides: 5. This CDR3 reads CASSYSVQGAYEQYF. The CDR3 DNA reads TGTGCCAGCAGTTACTCAGTTCAGGGGGCGTACGAGCAGTACTTC.

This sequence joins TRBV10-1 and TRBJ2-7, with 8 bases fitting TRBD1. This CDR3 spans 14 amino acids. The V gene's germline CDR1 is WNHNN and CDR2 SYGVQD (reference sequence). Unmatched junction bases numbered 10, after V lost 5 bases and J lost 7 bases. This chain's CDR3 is CASSTDRALREQYF. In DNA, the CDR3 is TGCGCCAGCAGTACGGACAGGGCCCTCAGAGAGCAGTACTTC.

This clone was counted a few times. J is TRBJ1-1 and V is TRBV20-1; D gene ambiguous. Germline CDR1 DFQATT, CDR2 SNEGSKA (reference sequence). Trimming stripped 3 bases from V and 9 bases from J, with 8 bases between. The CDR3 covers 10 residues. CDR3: CSARENKAFF. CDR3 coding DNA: TGCAGTGCTAGGGAGAATAAAGCTTTCTTT.

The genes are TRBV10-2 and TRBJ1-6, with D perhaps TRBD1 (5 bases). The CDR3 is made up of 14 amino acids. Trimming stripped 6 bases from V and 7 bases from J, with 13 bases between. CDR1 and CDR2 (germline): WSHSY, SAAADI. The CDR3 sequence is CASRAGLNNSPLHF. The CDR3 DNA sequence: TGCGCCAGCAGGGCGGGACTGAACAATTCACCCCTCCACTTT.

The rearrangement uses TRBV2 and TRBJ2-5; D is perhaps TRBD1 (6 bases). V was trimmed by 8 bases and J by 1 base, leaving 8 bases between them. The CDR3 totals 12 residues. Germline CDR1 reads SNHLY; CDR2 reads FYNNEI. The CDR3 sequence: CASRQAQETQYF. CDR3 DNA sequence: TGTGCCAGCCGACAGGCCCAAGAGACCCAGTACTTC.

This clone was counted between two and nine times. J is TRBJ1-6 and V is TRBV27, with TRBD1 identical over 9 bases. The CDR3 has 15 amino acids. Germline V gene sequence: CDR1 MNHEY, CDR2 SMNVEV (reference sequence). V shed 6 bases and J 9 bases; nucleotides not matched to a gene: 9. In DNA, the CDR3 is TGTGCCAGCAGCGATTACAGGGGGCGAGGTTCACCCCTCCACTTT. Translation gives CASSDYRGRGSPLHF.